This TCR beta chain was recorded in a study of radiotherapy plus CTLA-4 blockade in lung cancer. General study findings and limits: Once radiotherapy plus ipilimumab had been given, TCR clones derived from tumor expanded in blood. Early blood T cell clone changes and increased post-radiation serum interferon-beta were reportedly the strongest response predictors.

Of note for this clone: The target antigen is unknown.

Focal radiation plus CTLA-4 blockade with ipilimumab was given to patients with chemo-refractory metastatic non-small-cell lung cancer. The method was immunoSEQ multiplex PCR; TCRdb's version includes in-frame clones alone and lacks a portion of them. The data show tens of thousands of clones, around 76% seen once. V dropped 0 bases and J dropped 0 bases, with 8 bases sitting between them. This CDR3 spans 15 amino acids. Germline V gene sequence: CDR1 SEHNR, CDR2 FQNEAQ (reference sequence). The chain uses TRBV7-9 and TRBJ1-1, with D hard to call. Material: peripheral blood, obtained from a patient treated with radiotherapy plus ipilimumab. The TCR sequence derives from a human donor with non-small cell lung cancer whose response to radiotherapy plus ipilimumab could not be evaluated. Some clones in this sample may be carry-over from other donors' samples. The DNA of the CDR3 is TGTGCCAGCAGCTTAGCGTGGGCCATGAACACTGAAGCTTTCTTT. Translating gives CASSLAWAMNTEAFF.